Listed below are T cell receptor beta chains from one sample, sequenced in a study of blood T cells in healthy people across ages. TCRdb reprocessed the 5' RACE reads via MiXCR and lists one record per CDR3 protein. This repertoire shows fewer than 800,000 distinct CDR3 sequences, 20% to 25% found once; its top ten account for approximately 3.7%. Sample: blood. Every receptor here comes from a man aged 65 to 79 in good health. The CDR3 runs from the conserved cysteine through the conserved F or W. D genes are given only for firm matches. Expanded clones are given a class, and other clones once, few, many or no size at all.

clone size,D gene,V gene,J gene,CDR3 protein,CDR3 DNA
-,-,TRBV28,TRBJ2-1,CASTGPSSYNEQFF,TGTGCCAGCACTGGGCCGAGCTCCTACAATGAGCAGTTCTTC
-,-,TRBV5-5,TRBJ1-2,CASSLVGGYTF,TGTGCCAGCAGCTTGGTAGGTGGCTACACCTTC
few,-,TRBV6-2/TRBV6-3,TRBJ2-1,CASSRTTGINEQFF,TGTGCCAGCAGTCGTACTACAGGGATTAATGAGCAGTTCTTC
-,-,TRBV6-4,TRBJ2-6,CASSGDSGANVLTF,TGTGCCAGCAGTGGAGACTCTGGGGCCAACGTCCTGACTTTC
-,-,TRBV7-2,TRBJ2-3,CASSPGTRVTDTQYF,TGTGCCAGCAGCCCGGGGACACGGGTAACGGATACGCAGTATTTT
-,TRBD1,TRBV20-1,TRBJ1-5,CSARDEDRGQHF,TGCAGTGCTAGAGACGAGGACAGGGGACAGCATTTT
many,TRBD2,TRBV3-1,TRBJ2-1,CATQGLAANEQFF,TGTGCCACTCAAGGACTAGCAGCCAATGAGCAGTTCTTC
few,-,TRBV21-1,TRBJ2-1,CAIPDRGQGCEQFF,TGTGCCATTCCGGATCGGGGACAGGGTTGTGAGCAGTTCTTC
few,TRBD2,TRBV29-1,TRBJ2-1,CSVEDSGVYDEQFF,TGCAGCGTTGAAGATAGCGGGGTCTACGATGAGCAGTTCTTC
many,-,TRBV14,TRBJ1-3,CASSQVRGMQAAGNTIYF,TGTGCCAGCAGCCAAGTAAGGGGGATGCAAGCGGCTGGAAACACCATATATTTT
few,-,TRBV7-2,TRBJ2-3,CASSLARGDVPFKGTQYF,TGTGCCAGCAGCTTAGCCCGGGGAGACGTACCCTTCAAGGGTACGCAGTATTTT
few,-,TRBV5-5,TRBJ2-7,CASSLAEGFTYEQYF,TGTGCCAGCAGCTTGGCCGAGGGCTTCACCTACGAGCAGTACTTC
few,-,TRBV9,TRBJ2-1,CASSQSTGNEQFF,TGTGCCAGCAGCCAATCTACAGGCAATGAGCAGTTCTTC
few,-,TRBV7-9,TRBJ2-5,CASSFLTDQETQYF,TGTGCCAGCAGCTTTCTGACAGACCAAGAGACCCAGTACTTC
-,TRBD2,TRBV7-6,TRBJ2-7,CASSSTTSGHEQYF,TGTGCCAGCAGCTCGACGACTAGCGGTCACGAGCAGTACTTC
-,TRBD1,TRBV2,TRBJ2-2,CASSERDRNTGELFF,TGTGCCAGCAGTGAGAGGGACAGGAACACCGGGGAGCTGTTTTTT
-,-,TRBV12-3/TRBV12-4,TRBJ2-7,CASSMSYEQYF,TGTGCCAGCAGTATGAGCTACGAGCAGTACTTC
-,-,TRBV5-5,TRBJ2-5,CASSPYRGGQETQYF,TGTGCCAGCAGCCCCTATAGGGGTGGGCAAGAGACCCAGTACTTC
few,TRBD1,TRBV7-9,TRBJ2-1,CASSSRTGQHNEQFF,TGTGCCAGCAGCTCTCGGACAGGGCAACACAATGAGCAGTTCTTC
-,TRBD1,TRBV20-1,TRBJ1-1,CSATGQTNTEAFF,TGCAGTGCTACGGGACAGACGAACACTGAAGCTTTCTTT
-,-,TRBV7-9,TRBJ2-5,CASSSRTTQVVQYF,TGTGCCAGCAGCTCAAGGACTACCCAGGTCGTCCAGTACTTC
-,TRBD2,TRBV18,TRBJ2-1,CASSPSGRAIIYNEQFF,TGTGCCAGCTCACCTAGCGGGAGGGCCATAATTTACAATGAGCAGTTCTTC
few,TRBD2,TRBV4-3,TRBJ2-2,CASSQPGQGLAGDTGELFF,TGCGCCAGCAGCCAACCGGGACAGGGACTAGCGGGAGATACCGGGGAGCTGTTTTTT
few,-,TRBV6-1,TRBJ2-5,CASLYGTQYF,TGTGCCTCTCTTTACGGGACCCAGTACTTC
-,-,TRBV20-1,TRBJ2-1,CSVTPRGKARNEQFF,TGCAGTGTTACGCCCCGGGGCAAAGCCAGAAATGAGCAGTTCTTC
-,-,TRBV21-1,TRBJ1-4,CASSKGSGNEKLFF,TGTGCCAGCAGCAAAGGGAGCGGTAATGAAAAACTGTTTTTT
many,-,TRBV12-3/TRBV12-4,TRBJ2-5,CASSFRAATQETQYF,TGTGCCAGCAGTTTTCGGGCAGCCACCCAAGAGACCCAGTACTTC
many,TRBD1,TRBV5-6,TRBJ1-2,CASSLKTGENGYTF,TGTGCCAGCAGCTTAAAGACAGGGGAGAATGGCTACACCTTC